This T cell receptor beta chain emerged from a study of cytomegalovirus exposure and HLA in healthy donors. In the study overall: Earlier, approximately 180 million T cells were analyzed, and fewer than 120 million unique TCR beta sequences were found among them. General study findings and limits: Most of the TCR beta V segments (in an earlier analysis) were productive either about 87% or about 30% of the time. Some V segments, including TRBV6-2 and TRBV6-3, were excluded as indistinguishable.

The PCR had 60 Vbeta and 13 Jbeta primers. Profiled with immunoSEQ multiplex PCR; TCRdb holds only in-frame clones, not every one. The table lists approximately 110,000 clones, roughly 70% of them singletons, with over 3.5% in the top ten. As for this clone: The antigen is undetermined.

The V gene end was trimmed by 1 base and the J gene end by 6 bases; junction bases not matched to a gene: 4. This CDR3 is 14 amino acids long. The germline CDR1 and CDR2 sequences are MNHEY and SMNVEV (reference sequence). The sequenced material came from PBMCs. V and J are TRBV27 and TRBJ1-2; 8 nucleotides match TRBD1. This clonotype was obtained from a woman in her thirties or forties in good health and CMV-seronegative. CDR3 amino acids: CASSLWAGGHGYTF. The CDR3 DNA reads TGTGCCAGCAGTTTATGGGCAGGGGGCCATGGCTACACCTTC.